This T cell receptor (beta chain) derives from a study of CD8 T cells in ankylosing spondylitis. Whole-study findings and limits: What appeared characteristic of ankylosing spondylitis blood was a TCR beta motif of under 10 highly homologous variants.

TCRdb ran MiXCR on the 5' RACE reads and lists one entry per CDR3 protein. The data show roughly 220,000 distinct CDR3 sequences, around 16% seen once. Ten or more counts support this clonotype. Its target is not known. Trimming shortened V by 3 bases and J by 1 base, and 7 bases separated the two germline ends. There are 14 residues in the CDR3. This chain links TRBV12-3 or TRBV12-4 with TRBJ1-5; perhaps TRBD1 as D (5 bases). The sequenced sample was blood, either unsorted or a sorted T cell fraction (not recorded which). This receptor was obtained from a male donor with ankylosing spondylitis. CDR3 bases: TGTGCCAGCAGTTTGGGGGAGAGCAATCAGCCCCAGCATTTT. It yields the protein CASSLGESNQPQHF.